This T cell receptor (beta chain) was identified during a study of CD8+CD57+ T cells in acquired aplastic anemia. Overall study context: DNA from sorted CD4+ and CD8+ cells averaged around 3 ug.

For CDR3 and TCR beta VDJ profiling, genomic DNA was the template used. Each CDR3 protein gets one entry after TCRdb re-called the reads with MiXCR. The sample contains over 150,000 distinct CDR3 sequences, roughly 43% of which appear only once. The sample holds many counts of this clonotype. The sequenced patients had an expansion of CD8+CD57+ cells seen by flow cytometry. The sequence derives from a human donor with aplastic anemia. The sequenced sample was sorted CD4+, CD8+, or CD8+CD57+ T cells (not recorded which) from PBMCs.

DNA for the CDR3: TGTGCCAGCTCGTACGCCCGGGACAGGGAATTGCGGGGCTACACCTTC. Translating it yields CASSYARDRELRGYTF. V gene TRBV25-1 combines with J gene TRBJ1-2; 9 bases line up with TRBD1. Trimming cost V 8 bases and J 8 bases; bases outside gene matches: 18. This CDR3 has 16 residues. Germline V gene sequence: CDR1 MGHDK, CDR2 SYGVNS.